Sequencing of this T cell receptor beta chain was carried out in a study of shared clonotypes between healthy human individuals. As concerns this clone: Its antigen is currently unknown.

Sequencing used immunoSEQ multiplex PCR; TCRdb keeps in-frame clones, though not all of them. The sample has a few million clones, approximately 93% seen once; the top ten hold 0.39%. Whole-study findings and limits: Generation of non-shared clonotypes was less probable than generation of clonotypes shared by all four donors. Blood was the only sampled material, and tissue repertoires likely differ.

The CDR3 has 15 residues. CDR1 is SGDLS, CDR2 YYNGEE, per germline. V was shortened by 0 bases and J by 4 bases, with 11 bases between the two germline ends. The source is a man aged 18 to 35 in good health. Some clones in this sample may be carry-over from other donors' samples. J is TRBJ1-3 and V is TRBV9; D might be TRBD1 (6 bases). Sequences were obtained from naive CD4+ T cells from PBMCs. Sample subset: CD45RA+ positively selected. The CDR3 reads CASSVDGGKGNTIYF. Here the CDR3 DNA reads TGTGCCAGCAGCGTAGACGGGGGCAAGGGAAACACCATATATTTT.